This T cell receptor beta chain was sequenced in a study of cytomegalovirus exposure and HLA in healthy donors. Germline CDR1 SGHDT, CDR2 YYEEEE. There are 15 residues in the CDR3. The V segment lost 3 bases and the J segment 3 bases; nucleotides outside the gene matches: 7. Study outcomes and limitations: The investigators catalogued 164 TCR beta chains as cytomegalovirus-associated. Subsequent analysis showed first-cohort TCR clusters tending to co-occur in around 130 validation repertoires. Specific recognition of CMV antigens was confirmed in vitro for three chains (all CMV-associated).

Turning to this clone: Its target is unknown.

The data were produced by immunoSEQ multiplex PCR, yet TCRdb's version contains in-frame clones alone and is incomplete. Of more than 80,000 clones listed, approximately 96% are singletons. Sequencing was done on a sample of PBMCs. This TCR derives from a woman between 18 and 30 years old in good health and CMV-seronegative. This chain connects TRBV5-6 to TRBJ2-7, with 9 bases identical to TRBD2. The DNA of the CDR3 is TGTGCCAGCAGCTCGTTGACTAGCGGCTTCTACGAGCAGTACTTC. Translating gives CASSSLTSGFYEQYF. The complete variable domain, with remaining parts taken from reference TRBV5-6 and TRBJ2-7, reads DAGVTQSPTHLIKTRGQQVTLRCSPKSGHDTVSWYQQALGQGPQFIFQYYEEEERQRGNFPDRFSGHQFPNYSSELNVNALLLGDSALYLCASSSLTSGFYEQYFGPGTRLTVT.